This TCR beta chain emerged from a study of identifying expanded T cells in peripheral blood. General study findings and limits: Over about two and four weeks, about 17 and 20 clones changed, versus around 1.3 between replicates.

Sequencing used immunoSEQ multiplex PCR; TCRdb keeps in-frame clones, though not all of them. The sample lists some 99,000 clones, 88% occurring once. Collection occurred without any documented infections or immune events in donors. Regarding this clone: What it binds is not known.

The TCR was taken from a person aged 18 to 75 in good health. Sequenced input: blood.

CDR3 protein: CASGFYGNEQFF. CDR3 in DNA: TGTGCTAGTGGTTTTTATGGGAATGAGCAGTTCTTC. The V call is TRBV12-5, the J call TRBJ2-1; D gene uncertain. Germline V gene lookup returns CDR1 LGHNT and CDR2 FRNRAP. Trimming stripped 3 bases from V and 7 bases from J, with 7 bases between. This CDR3 is 12 amino acids long.